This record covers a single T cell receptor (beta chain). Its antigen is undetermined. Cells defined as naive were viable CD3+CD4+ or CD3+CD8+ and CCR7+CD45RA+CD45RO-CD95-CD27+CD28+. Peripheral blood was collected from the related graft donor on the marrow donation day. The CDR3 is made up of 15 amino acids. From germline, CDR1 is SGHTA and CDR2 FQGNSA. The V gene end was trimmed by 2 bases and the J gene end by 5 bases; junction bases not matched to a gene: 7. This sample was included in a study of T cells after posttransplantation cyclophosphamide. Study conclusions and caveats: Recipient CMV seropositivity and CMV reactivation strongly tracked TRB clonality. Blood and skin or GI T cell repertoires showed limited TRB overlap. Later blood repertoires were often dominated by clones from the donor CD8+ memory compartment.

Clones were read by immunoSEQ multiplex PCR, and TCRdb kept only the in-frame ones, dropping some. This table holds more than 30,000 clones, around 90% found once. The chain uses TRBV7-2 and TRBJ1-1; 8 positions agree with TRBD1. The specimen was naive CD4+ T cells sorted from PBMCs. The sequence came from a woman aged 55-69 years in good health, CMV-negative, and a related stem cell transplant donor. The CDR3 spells CASSLRSTGVTEAFF. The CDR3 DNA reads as TGTGCCAGCAGCTTACGGTCGACAGGGGTGACTGAAGCTTTCTTT.